This T cell receptor beta chain was sequenced for a study of T cells in localized non-small cell lung cancer. Study observations and caveats: A denser population of T cells in blood accompanied longer overall survival. The study detected a median roughly 50 of the top 100 tumor clones in adjacent lung. Highest T cell clonality was seen in uninvolved adjacent lung, surpassing that measured in tumor. Heterogeneity is still possible, as just one tumor region was sequenced.

A word on this clone: The antigen is not known.

Assay used: immunoSEQ multiplex PCR; TCRdb lists only in-frame clones, some missing. The sample carries around 50,000 clones, roughly 85% recorded once. Germline V gives CDR1 SGDLS, CDR2 YYNGEE. Trimming stripped 4 bases from V and 2 bases from J, with 16 bases between. The CDR3 has 15 amino acids. This sequence joins TRBV9 and TRBJ2-7; D possibly uses TRBD1 or TRBD2 (6 bases each). The source is a woman aged 40 to 75 with stage I lung adenocarcinoma. This sample comprised peripheral blood, obtained before any cancer treatment. CDR3 sequence (DNA): TGTGCCAGCAGCCAAACCGGGGGCGGTCCCTACGAGCAGTACTTC. It encodes CASSQTGGGPYEQYF.